The present T cell receptor beta chain was sequenced within a study of cytomegalovirus exposure and HLA in healthy donors. Study-wide results and caveats: Reports described diagnosis of cytomegalovirus status by the classifier as highly specific and sensitive. Researchers reported in a later analysis that a missense DCLRE1C variant was tied to TCR beta V- and J-gene trimming. According to an earlier analysis, most TCR beta V segments yielded productive rearrangements about 90% or about 30% of the time.

A multiplex PCR was run with 60 Vbeta primers and 13 Jbeta primers. Per the study methods: Unique TCR beta chains totaled some 88 million in a later count, with roughly 11 million of them shared. Repertoires were generated with immunoSEQ multiplex PCR, while TCRdb's copy carries only in-frame clones and drops some. The V and J calls and clone size are taken from that table; D and trimming were inferred from the DNA. The sample has about 130,000 clones; roughly four fifths are singletons. As to this clone: The antigen is not known.

Trimming took 0 bases from V and 5 from J; bases not matched to a gene: 8. CDR3 length: 16 residues. Germline V gives CDR1 SGDLS, CDR2 YYNGEE. The rearrangement uses TRBV9 and TRBJ2-5; TRBD2 aligns across 9 bases. Sequencing input: PBMCs. This TCR came from a girl aged 2 to 10 in good health and CMV-seronegative. The CDR3 is CASSVEGGGVLETQYF. The CDR3 nucleotides are TGTGCCAGCAGCGTAGAGGGCGGGGGGGTCCTTGAGACCCAGTACTTC.